This TCR beta chain was sequenced for a study of T cell changes during pregnancy in multiple sclerosis. The repertoire was sequenced with immunoSEQ multiplex PCR; TCRdb's copy has only in-frame clones and lacks some. The sample includes roughly 48,000 clones, around 95% of them seen just once. The source was CD8+ T cells from peripheral blood mononuclear cells, collected in the first trimester of pregnancy. The sequence derives from a female donor with multiple sclerosis, enrolled in a pregnancy study.

CDR3 sequence reads: CASSFSNYNEQFF. The CDR3 DNA reads TGTGCCAGCAGTTTCTCTAATTACAATGAGCAGTTCTTC. The rearrangement joins TRBV27 to TRBJ2-1; D call uncertain. Germline CDR1 is MNHEY and CDR2 is SMNVEV (reference sequence). With 3 bases removed from V and 4 bases from J, the gap between germline ends came to 7 bases. This CDR3 has 13 amino acids.